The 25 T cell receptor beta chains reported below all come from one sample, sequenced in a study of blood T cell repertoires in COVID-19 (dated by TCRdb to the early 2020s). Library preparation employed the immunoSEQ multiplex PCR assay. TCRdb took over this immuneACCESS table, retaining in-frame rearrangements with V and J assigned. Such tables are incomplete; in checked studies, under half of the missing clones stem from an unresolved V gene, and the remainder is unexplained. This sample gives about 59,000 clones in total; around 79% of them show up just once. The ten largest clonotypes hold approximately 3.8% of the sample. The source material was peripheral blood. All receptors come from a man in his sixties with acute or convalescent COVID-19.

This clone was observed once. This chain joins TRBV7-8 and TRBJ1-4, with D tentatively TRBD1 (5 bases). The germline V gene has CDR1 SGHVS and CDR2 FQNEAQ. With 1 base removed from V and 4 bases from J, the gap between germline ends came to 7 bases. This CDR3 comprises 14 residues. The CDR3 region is CASSLGTFNEKLFF. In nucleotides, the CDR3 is TGTGCCAGCAGCTTAGGGACATTTAATGAAAAACTGTTTTTT.

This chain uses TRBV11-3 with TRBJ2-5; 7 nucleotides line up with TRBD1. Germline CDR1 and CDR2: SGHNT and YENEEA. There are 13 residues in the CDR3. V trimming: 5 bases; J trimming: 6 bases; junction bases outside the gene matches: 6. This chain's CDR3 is CASSLTGAKTQYF. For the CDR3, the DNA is TGTGCCAGCAGCCTTACAGGGGCGAAGACCCAGTACTTC.

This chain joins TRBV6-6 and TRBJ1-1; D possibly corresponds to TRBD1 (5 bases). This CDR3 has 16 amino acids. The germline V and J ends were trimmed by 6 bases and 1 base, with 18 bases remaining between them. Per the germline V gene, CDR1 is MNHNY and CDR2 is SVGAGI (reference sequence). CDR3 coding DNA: TGTGCCAGCAGGCTAGACAGACCACCAAAGAACACTGAAGCTTTCTTT. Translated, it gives CASRLDRPPKNTEAFF.

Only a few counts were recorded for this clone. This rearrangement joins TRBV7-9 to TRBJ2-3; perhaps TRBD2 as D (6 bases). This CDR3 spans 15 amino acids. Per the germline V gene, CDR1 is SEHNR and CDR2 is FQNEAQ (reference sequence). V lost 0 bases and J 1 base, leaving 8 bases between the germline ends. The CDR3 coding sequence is TGTGCCAGCAGCTTAGCGGCGGGGCGCACAGATACGCAGTATTTT. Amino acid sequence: CASSLAAGRTDTQYF.

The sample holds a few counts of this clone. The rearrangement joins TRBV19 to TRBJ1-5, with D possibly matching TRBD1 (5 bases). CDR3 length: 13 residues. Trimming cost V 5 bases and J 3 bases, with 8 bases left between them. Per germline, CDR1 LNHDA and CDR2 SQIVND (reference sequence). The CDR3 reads CASSDSLNQPQHF. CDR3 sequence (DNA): TGTGCCAGTAGTGACAGCCTCAATCAGCCCCAGCATTTT.

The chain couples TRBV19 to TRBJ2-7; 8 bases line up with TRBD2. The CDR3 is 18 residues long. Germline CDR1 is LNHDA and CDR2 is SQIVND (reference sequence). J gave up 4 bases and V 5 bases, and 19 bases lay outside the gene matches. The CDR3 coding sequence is TGTGCCAGTAGTTTTGGTGGGCACCCCAGCGGGAGCGAGTACGAGCAGTACTTC. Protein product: CASSFGGHPSGSEYEQYF.

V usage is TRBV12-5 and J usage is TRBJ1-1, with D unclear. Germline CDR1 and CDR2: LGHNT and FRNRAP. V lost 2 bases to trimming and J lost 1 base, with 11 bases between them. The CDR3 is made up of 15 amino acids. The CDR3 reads CASGLFVAGNTEAFF. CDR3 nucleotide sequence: TGTGCTAGTGGTTTGTTTGTTGCGGGGAACACTGAAGCTTTCTTT.

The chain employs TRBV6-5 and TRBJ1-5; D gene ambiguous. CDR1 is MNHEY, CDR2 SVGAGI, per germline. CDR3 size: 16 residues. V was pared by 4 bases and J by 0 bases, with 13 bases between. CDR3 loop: CASSSRETYSNQPQHF. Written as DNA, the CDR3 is TGTGCCAGCAGTTCGAGGGAGACCTATAGCAATCAGCCCCAGCATTTT.

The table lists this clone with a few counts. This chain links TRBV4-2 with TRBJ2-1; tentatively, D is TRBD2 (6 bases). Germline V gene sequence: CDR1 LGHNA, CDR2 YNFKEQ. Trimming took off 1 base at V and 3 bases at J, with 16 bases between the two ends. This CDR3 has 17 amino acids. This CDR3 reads CASSQVGISGDYNEQFF. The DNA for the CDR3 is TGTGCCAGCAGCCAAGTGGGAATTAGCGGAGACTACAATGAGCAGTTCTTC.

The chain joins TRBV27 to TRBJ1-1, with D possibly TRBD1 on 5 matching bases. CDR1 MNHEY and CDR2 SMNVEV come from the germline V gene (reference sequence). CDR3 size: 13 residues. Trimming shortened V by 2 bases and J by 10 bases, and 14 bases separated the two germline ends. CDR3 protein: CASSLTGEVTAFF. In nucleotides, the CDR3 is TGTGCCAGCAGTTTAACGGGGGAGGTAACAGCTTTCTTT.

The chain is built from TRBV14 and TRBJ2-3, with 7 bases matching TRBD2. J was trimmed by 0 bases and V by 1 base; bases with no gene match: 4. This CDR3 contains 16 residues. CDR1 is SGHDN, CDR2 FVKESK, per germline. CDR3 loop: CASSQGLALSTDTQYF. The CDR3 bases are TGTGCCAGCAGCCAAGGACTAGCCCTTAGCACAGATACGCAGTATTTT. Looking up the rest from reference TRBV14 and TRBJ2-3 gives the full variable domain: EAGVTQFPSHSVIEKGQTVTLRCDPISGHDNLYWYRRVMGKEIKFLLHFVKESKQDESGMPNNRFLAERTGGTYSTLKVQPAELEDSGVYFCASSQGLALSTDTQYFGPGTRLTVL.

The CDR3 here is CASSLWASGSSYEQYF. The DNA of the CDR3 is TGTGCCAGCAGTTTATGGGCTAGCGGAAGCTCCTACGAGCAGTACTTC. V and J are TRBV27 and TRBJ2-7; 7 bases map to TRBD2. Per the germline V gene, CDR1 is MNHEY and CDR2 is SMNVEV (reference sequence). The CDR3 has 16 amino acids. Trimming took 1 base from V and 0 from J; bases not matched to a gene: 6.

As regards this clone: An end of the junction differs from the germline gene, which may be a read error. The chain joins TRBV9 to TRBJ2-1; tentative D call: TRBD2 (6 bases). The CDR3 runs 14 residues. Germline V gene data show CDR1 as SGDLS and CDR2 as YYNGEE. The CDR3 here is CASSARAGTPETLF. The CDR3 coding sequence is TGTGCCAGCAGCGCAAGAGCCGGGACTCCTGAGACGCTCTTC.

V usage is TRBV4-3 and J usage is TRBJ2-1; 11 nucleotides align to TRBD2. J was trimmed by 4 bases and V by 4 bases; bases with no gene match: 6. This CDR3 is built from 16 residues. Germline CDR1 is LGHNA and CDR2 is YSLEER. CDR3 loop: CASSLRTSGLYNEQFF. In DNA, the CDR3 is TGCGCCAGCAGCCTAAGGACTAGCGGGCTTTACAATGAGCAGTTCTTC.

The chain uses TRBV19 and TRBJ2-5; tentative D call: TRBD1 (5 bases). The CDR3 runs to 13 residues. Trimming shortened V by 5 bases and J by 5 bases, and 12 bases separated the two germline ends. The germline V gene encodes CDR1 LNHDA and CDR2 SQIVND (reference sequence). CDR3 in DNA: TGTGCCAGTAGTTCAGGGTTGGGGGAGACCCAGTACTTC. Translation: CASSSGLGETQYF.

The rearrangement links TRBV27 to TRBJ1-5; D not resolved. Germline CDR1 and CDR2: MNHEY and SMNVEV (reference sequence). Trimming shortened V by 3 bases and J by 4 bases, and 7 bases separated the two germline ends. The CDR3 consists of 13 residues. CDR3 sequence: CASSLGANQPQHF. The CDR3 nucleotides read TGTGCCAGCAGTTTGGGAGCGAATCAGCCCCAGCATTTT.

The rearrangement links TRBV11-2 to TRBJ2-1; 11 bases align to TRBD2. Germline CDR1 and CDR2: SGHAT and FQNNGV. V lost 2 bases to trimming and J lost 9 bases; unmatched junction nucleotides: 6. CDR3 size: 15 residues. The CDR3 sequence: CASSLRPGTSGEQFF. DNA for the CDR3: TGTGCCAGCAGCTTAAGACCCGGGACTAGCGGTGAGCAGTTCTTC.

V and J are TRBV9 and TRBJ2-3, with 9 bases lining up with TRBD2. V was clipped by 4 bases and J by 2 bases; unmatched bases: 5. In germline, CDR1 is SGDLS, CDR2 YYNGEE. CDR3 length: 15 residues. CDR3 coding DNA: TGTGCCAGCAGCTTAGCGGGAGTATCCACAGATACGCAGTATTTT. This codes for CASSLAGVSTDTQYF. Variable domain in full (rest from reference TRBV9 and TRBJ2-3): DSGVTQTPKHLITATGQRVTLRCSPRSGDLSVYWYQQSLDQGLQFLIQYYNGEERAKGNILERFSAQQFPDLHSELNLSSLELGDSALYFCASSLAGVSTDTQYFGPGTRLTVL.

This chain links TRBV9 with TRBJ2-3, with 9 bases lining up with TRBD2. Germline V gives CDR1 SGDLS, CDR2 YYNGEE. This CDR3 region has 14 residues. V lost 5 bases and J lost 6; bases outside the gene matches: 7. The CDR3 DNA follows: TGTGCCAGCAGGGGCCGGACTAGCGCCGATACGCAGTATTTT. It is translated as CASRGRTSADTQYF.

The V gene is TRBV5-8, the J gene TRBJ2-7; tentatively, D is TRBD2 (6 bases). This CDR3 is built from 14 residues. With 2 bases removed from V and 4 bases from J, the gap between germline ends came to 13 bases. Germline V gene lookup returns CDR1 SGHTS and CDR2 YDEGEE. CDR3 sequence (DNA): TGTGCCAGCAGCTTTCCGGGACTTATATACGAGCAGTACTTC. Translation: CASSFPGLIYEQYF.

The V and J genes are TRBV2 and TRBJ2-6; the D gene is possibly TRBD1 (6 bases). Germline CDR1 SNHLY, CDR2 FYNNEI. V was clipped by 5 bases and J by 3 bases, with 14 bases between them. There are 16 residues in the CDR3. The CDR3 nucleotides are TGTGCCAGCAGTCCTACAGGGTTGAGTGGGGCCAACGTCCTGACTTTC. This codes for CASSPTGLSGANVLTF.

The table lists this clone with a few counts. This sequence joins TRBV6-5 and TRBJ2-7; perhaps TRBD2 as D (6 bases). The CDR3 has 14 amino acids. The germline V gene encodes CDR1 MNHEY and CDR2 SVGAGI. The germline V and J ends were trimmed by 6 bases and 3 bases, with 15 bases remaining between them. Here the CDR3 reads CASSWDWGNYEQYF. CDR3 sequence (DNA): TGTGCCAGCAGCTGGGACTGGGGAAACTACGAGCAGTACTTC.

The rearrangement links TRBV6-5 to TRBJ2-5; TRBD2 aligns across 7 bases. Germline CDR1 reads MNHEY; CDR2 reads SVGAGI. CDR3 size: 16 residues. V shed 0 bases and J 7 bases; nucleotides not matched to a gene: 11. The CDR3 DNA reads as TGTGCCAGCAGTTACTCGGGAGCGGGGTCCGAGGGGACCCAGTACTTC. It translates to CASSYSGAGSEGTQYF.

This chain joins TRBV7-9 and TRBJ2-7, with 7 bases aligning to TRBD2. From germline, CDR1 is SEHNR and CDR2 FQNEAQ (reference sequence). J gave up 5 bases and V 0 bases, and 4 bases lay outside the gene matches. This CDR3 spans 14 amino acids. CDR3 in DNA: TGTGCCAGCAGCTTAGCGGGGGGGAGGAACGAGCAGTACTTC. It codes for CASSLAGGRNEQYF.

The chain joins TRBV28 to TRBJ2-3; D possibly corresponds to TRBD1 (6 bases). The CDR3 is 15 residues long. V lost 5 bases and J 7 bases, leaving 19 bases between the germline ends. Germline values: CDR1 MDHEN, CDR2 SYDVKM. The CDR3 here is CASSLPGHAGNTQYF. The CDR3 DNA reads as TGTGCCAGCAGTCTACCGGGACACGCGGGCAATACGCAGTATTTT.